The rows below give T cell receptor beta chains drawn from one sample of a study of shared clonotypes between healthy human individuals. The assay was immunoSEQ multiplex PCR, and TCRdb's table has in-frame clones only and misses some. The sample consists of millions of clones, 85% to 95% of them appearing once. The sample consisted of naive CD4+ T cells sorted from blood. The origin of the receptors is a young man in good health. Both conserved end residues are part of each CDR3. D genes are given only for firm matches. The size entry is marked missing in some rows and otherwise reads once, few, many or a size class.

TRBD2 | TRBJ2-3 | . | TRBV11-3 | TGTGCCAGCTCCCGAAGAGGCGGGAGTACAGATACGCAGTATTTT | CASSRRGGSTDTQYF
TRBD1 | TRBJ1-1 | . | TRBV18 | TGTGCCAGCTCACCAGGGGCAGGGGGGAACACTGAAGCTTTCTTT | CASSPGAGGNTEAFF
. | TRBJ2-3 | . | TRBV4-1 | TGCGCCAGCAGCCCTTCGGGCAGAAAAGGGACAGATACGCAGTATTTT | CASSPSGRKGTDTQYF
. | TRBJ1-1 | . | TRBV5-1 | TGCGCCAGCAGCAGAGATCGGACGAGCGGTCAAGCTTTCTTT | CASSRDRTSGQAFF
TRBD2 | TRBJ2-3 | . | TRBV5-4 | TGTGCCAGCCGTCGGGGGACTAGCGGGCCAGGGGGAGATACGCAGTATTTT | CASRRGTSGPGGDTQYF
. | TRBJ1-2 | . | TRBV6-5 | TGTGCCAGCAGTTACGGATATGGCTACACCTTC | CASSYGYGYTF
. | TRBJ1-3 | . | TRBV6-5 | TGTGCCAGCAGTTCTGGTATAAACCGCGGAAACACCATATATTTT | CASSSGINRGNTIYF
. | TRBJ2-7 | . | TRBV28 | TGTGCCAGCAGTTTAAGGTCAAGTTACGAGCAGTACTTC | CASSLRSSYEQYF
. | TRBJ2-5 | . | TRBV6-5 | TGTGCCAGCAGTCGCGACGAGACCCAGTACTTC | CASSRDETQYF
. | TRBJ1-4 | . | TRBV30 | TGTGCCTGGAGTGTGGAGGAAAAACTGTTTTTT | CAWSVEEKLFF
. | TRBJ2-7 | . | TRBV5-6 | TGTGCCAGCAGCTACGGTAACCAGGGGCACGCGCAGTACTTC | CASSYGNQGHAQYF
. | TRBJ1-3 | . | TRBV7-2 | TGTGCCAGCAGCTTAGAGGAGAACTCTGGAAACACCATATATTTT | CASSLEENSGNTIYF
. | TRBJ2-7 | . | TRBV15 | TGTGCCACCAGCAGAGATGGTGGGGGCGAGCAGTACTTC | CATSRDGGGEQYF
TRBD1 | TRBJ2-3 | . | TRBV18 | TGTGCCAGCTCACCGAGGGCCGGACAGGGGTCAGATACGCAGTATTTT | CASSPRAGQGSDTQYF
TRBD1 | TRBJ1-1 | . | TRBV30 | TGTGCCTGGGACAGGGACTACACTGAAGCTTTCTTT | CAWDRDYTEAFF
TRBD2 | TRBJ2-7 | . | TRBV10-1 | TGCGCCAGCAGTGAAGGACGGGGGGGCTCCTACGAGCAGTACTTC | CASSEGRGGSYEQYF
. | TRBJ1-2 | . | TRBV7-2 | TGTGCCAGCAGCTCCTACAGAGAACTAAACTATGGCTACACCTTC | CASSSYRELNYGYTF
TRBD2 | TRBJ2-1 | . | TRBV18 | TGTGCCAGCTCACCACCGGTTGGCGGGGGGGCCGGTGAGCAGTTCTTC | CASSPPVGGGAGEQFF
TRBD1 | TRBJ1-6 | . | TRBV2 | TGTGCCAGCAGTGTTGAATCGACAGGGCCACGGTCACCCCTCCACTTT | CASSVESTGPRSPLHF
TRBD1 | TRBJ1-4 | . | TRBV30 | TGTGCCTGGAGTGGGGGACAGCCCGCGGAAAAACTGTTTTTT | CAWSGGQPAEKLFF
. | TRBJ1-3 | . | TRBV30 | TGTGCCTGGAGTGCGGGCAGGGGCTCTGGAAACACCATATATTTT | CAWSAGRGSGNTIYF
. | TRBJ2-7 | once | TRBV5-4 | TGTGCCAGCAGCTTGGCGGGGAGCTCCTACGAGCAGTACTTC | CASSLAGSSYEQYF
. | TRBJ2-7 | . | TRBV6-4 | TGTGCCAGCAGTCCTGACAGGTACGAGCAGTACTTC | CASSPDRYEQYF
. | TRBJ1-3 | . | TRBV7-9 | TGTGCCAGCAGCTTAGTGGCGGGCTCTGGAAACACCATATATTTT | CASSLVAGSGNTIYF
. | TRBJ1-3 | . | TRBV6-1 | TGTGCCAGCAGTGGCCGGGAATCTGGAAACACCATATATTTT | CASSGRESGNTIYF
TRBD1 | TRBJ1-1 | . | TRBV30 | TGTGCCTGGAGTAAAGTGCGGACAGGGGAAGCTTTCTTT | CAWSKVRTGEAFF
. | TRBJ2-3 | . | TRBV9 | TGTGCCAGCAGCTACCCTGGGGATACGCAGTATTTT | CASSYPGDTQYF
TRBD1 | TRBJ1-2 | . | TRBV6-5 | TGTGCCAGCAGTCTCACGGGGACAGGCAACTATGGCTACACCTTC | CASSLTGTGNYGYTF
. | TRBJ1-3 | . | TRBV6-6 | TGTGCCAGCCTAAACAGGGAGGGGTTTATGAACACCATATATTTT | CASLNREGFMNTIYF
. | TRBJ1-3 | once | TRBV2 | TGTGCCAGCGCGCCCGAGTCTGGCTCTGGAAACACCATATATTTT | CASAPESGSGNTIYF
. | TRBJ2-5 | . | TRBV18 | TGTGCCAGCTCACCAGCCCATGCGGTGGAGACCCAGTACTTC | CASSPAHAVETQYF
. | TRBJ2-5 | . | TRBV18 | TGTGCCAGCTCGTACCTTTTAAGCCGGGACACACAAGAGACCCAGTACTTC | CASSYLLSRDTQETQYF
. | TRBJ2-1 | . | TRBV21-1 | TGTGCCAGCAGCAAAGCAGAGCGGGGGGACAACAATGAGCAGTTCTTC | CASSKAERGDNNEQFF
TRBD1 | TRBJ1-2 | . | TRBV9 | TGTGCCAGCAGCCTCGGACAGGGGAACTATGGCTACACCTTC | CASSLGQGNYGYTF
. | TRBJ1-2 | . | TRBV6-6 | TGTGCCAGCAGATCGTCCCTGGCCGGCTACACCTTC | CASRSSLAGYTF
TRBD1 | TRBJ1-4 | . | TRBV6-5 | TGTGCCAGCAGCAGGGGGACAGGAGGGGATGAAAAACTGTTTTTT | CASSRGTGGDEKLFF
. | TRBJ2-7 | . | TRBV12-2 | TGTGCAAGTCGCTCATTTAGCGGGAGCTCCTACGAGCAGTACTTC | CASRSFSGSSYEQYF
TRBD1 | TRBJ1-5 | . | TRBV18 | TGTGCCAGCTCACCACCCCCTGGGACAGGGTGGGGTCAGCCCCAGCATTTT | CASSPPPGTGWGQPQHF
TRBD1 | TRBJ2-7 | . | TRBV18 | TGTGCCAGCTCACCAAACAGGGGACACCAAATATCTAACCAACACGAGCAGTACTTC | CASSPNRGHQISNQHEQYF
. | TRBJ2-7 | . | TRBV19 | TGTGCCAGTAGTCCAGGGACGGTCTCCTACGAGCAGTACTTC | CASSPGTVSYEQYF
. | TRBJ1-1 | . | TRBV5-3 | TGTGCCAGAAGGTCAGTAAGGCGGCCTAGAGACACTGAAGCTTTCTTT | CARRSVRRPRDTEAFF
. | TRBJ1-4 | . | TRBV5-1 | TGCGCCAGCAGCTTATCACAGGGTTTCGAAAAACTGTTTTTT | CASSLSQGFEKLFF
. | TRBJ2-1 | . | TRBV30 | TGTGCCTGGGGATCGGTCGATGAGCAGTTCTTC | CAWGSVDEQFF